A selection of T cell receptor beta chains follows, all from one sample in a study of blood T cells in healthy people across ages. One entry per CDR3 protein results from TCRdb running MiXCR on the 5' RACE reads. The sample lists 1.5 million to 2 million distinct CDR3 sequences, roughly two fifths occurring once. The specimen sequenced was blood. These receptors were taken from a human donor in good health. CDR3s include the opening cysteine and the closing phenylalanine or tryptophan. Each record gives: CDR3 DNA, CDR3 protein, D gene, J gene, V gene, clone size. A D gene is named only where the DNA matches it firmly. Size is stated for part of the rows, as once, few or many counts, or as a class when the clone is expanded.

TGTGCCAGCAGCTCGGGGACTCCGTATACGCAGTATTTT | CASSSGTPYTQYF | NA | TRBJ2-3 | TRBV13 | NA
TGTGCCAGCAGCCGTACCGGGACGATCGGAGATGAGCAGTTCTTC | CASSRTGTIGDEQFF | NA | TRBJ2-1 | TRBV6-5 | many
TGCAGCGTTGAAGGTCGTACCTACGAGCAGTACTTC | CSVEGRTYEQYF | NA | TRBJ2-7 | TRBV29-1 | many
TGCGCCAGCCGTGCTGACTCTGGGGCCAACGTCCTGACTTTC | CASRADSGANVLTF | NA | TRBJ2-6 | TRBV5-1 | NA
TGTGCCAGCAGCCAAACGCGAGGGACGGGGGAATTTTCCAATCAGCCCCAGCATTTT | CASSQTRGTGEFSNQPQHF | NA | TRBJ1-5 | TRBV3-1 | NA
TGTGCCAGCAGCGTCATTGACAGGGGGAACTATGGCTACACCTTC | CASSVIDRGNYGYTF | TRBD1 | TRBJ1-2 | TRBV9 | NA
TGTGCCAGCAGTCCCCCTTGGCAGGCGAACACTGAAGCTTTCTTT | CASSPPWQANTEAFF | NA | TRBJ1-1 | TRBV12-3/TRBV12-4 | once
TGTGCCAGCAGTCATCAGGGGGCCGGTGGCTACACCTTC | CASSHQGAGGYTF | TRBD1 | TRBJ1-2 | TRBV28 | few
TGTGCCAGCAGCTTAGGTGTAGGGATCGTACAGTTCTTC | CASSLGVGIVQFF | NA | TRBJ2-1 | TRBV7-2 | few
TGTGCCACCAGCAGAGATGTGGGGACAGGGTTTTTGTACGAGCAGTACTTC | CATSRDVGTGFLYEQYF | TRBD1 | TRBJ2-7 | TRBV15 | few
TGTGCCAGTAACCGGGGAAGGATCGGAGATACGCAGTATTTT | CASNRGRIGDTQYF | NA | TRBJ2-3 | TRBV3-1 | NA
TGCGCCAGCACAGGGGGACAGGGGGCAGAAGAGCAGTTCTTC | CASTGGQGAEEQFF | TRBD1 | TRBJ2-1 | TRBV5-1 | few
TGTGCCAGCAGCTCGCAAACGCCCGTTCGCGGGGAGCTGTTTTTT | CASSSQTPVRGELFF | NA | TRBJ2-2 | TRBV7-2 | NA
TGTGCCAGCAGCTTACGGGGGGCGTACTATGGCTACACCTTC | CASSLRGAYYGYTF | NA | TRBJ1-2 | TRBV7-2 | NA
TGTGCCAGCAGCTTAATTGGCCGACCAACTAATGAAAAACTGTTTTTT | CASSLIGRPTNEKLFF | NA | TRBJ1-4 | TRBV7-9 | NA
TGTGCCAGCAGCACAAACCGGGGGTCCTACGAGCAGTACTTC | CASSTNRGSYEQYF | NA | TRBJ2-7 | TRBV13 | NA
TGTGCCAGCAGCCAGGCAATAGCTGTAACTAGCACAGATACGCAGTATTTT | CASSQAIAVTSTDTQYF | NA | TRBJ2-3 | TRBV4-2 | few
TGTGCCAGCAGCTTAGGGGGAGAAACGGACACCTACGAGCAGTACTTC | CASSLGGETDTYEQYF | NA | TRBJ2-7 | TRBV7-6 | few
TGCAGCGCGCGGGACCCCGGGGAGCTGTTTTTT | CSARDPGELFF | NA | TRBJ2-2 | TRBV29-1 | NA
TGCAGTGCTAAAGGGACTAGCGGGGGGGCACATACGCAGTATTTT | CSAKGTSGGAHTQYF | TRBD2 | TRBJ2-3 | TRBV20-1 | NA
TGTGCCAGCAGTACGTTCAGGGCGGGGAACACTGAAGCTTTCTTT | CASSTFRAGNTEAFF | NA | TRBJ1-1 | TRBV27 | NA
TGTGCCAGCAGCCCCCTATACGGCTCCTATAATTCACCCCTCCACTTT | CASSPLYGSYNSPLHF | NA | TRBJ1-6 | TRBV12-3/TRBV12-4 | once
TGTGCCAGCAGTGCGGCGGCCCCTGACCAGCCCCAGCATTTT | CASSAAAPDQPQHF | NA | TRBJ1-5 | TRBV2 | NA
TGTGCCAGCTCACCACCGCTTACGGGACAGGGTGAGTTCTTC | CASSPPLTGQGEFF | TRBD1 | TRBJ2-1 | TRBV18 | NA
TGTGCCAGCAGCCCCGGACAGGATCAGACCCAGTACTTC | CASSPGQDQTQYF | TRBD1 | TRBJ2-5 | TRBV7-2 | NA
TGTGCCAGCAGTGGGGATGTCGGACAGGCGGGGACCCAGTACTTC | CASSGDVGQAGTQYF | TRBD1 | TRBJ2-5 | TRBV2 | NA
TGCAGTGCCACCACAGGGACGGGCACTGAAGCTTTCTTT | CSATTGTGTEAFF | NA | TRBJ1-1 | TRBV20-1 | NA
TGTGCCAGCAGTGAAGCACTTGGGACGCAAAACATTCAGTACTTC | CASSEALGTQNIQYF | NA | TRBJ2-4 | TRBV2 | NA
TGCGCCAGCAGCCTCATGGGACAGGGGTTCAATGAGCAGTTCTTC | CASSLMGQGFNEQFF | TRBD1 | TRBJ2-1 | TRBV4-3 | few
TGTGCCAGCAGCGTAGGGTCGGGGGCGGGAGATAACAATGAGCAGTTCTTC | CASSVGSGAGDNNEQFF | NA | TRBJ2-1 | TRBV9 | NA
TGTGCCATCAGTGAAACAGCCTATGGCTACACCTTC | CAISETAYGYTF | NA | TRBJ1-2 | TRBV10-3 | NA
TGTGCCAGCAGCTTCAGCGGGGGGGATGATACGCAGTATTTT | CASSFSGGDDTQYF | TRBD2 | TRBJ2-3 | TRBV7-9 | NA
TGTGCCAGCAGTCACATTCCGACAAGCTCAGAGACCCAGTACTTC | CASSHIPTSSETQYF | NA | TRBJ2-5 | TRBV6-6 | few
TGTAATCTACGGCTCTACCAGTACTTC | CNLRLYQYF | NA | TRBJ2-7 | TRBV12-3/TRBV12-4 | NA
TGCAGCGCTAGCGGGGGAAACACAGATACGCAGTATTTT | CSASGGNTDTQYF | TRBD2 | TRBJ2-3 | TRBV29-1 | many